A single sample is the source of the 20 T cell receptor beta chains below, sequenced in a study of early T cells in non-severe SARS-CoV-2 infection. One entry per CDR3 protein, called by TCRdb with MiXCR from the 5' RACE reads. This table has 80,000 to 100,000 distinct CDR3 sequences, 13% to 15% appearing once. Sequenced: whole blood. The receptor set was obtained from an adult who was a healthcare worker with PCR-confirmed SARS-CoV-2 infection or an uninfected control (not recorded which).

This clonotype was observed many times. V and J are TRBV10-3 and TRBJ2-7, with D maybe TRBD1 (5 bases). Germline CDR1 reads ENHRY; CDR2 reads SYGVKD. The CDR3 sequence is 14 residues long. Between the trimmed V and J ends, which lost 4 bases and 3 bases, there was a span of 13 bases. Here the CDR3 DNA reads TGTGCCATCAGTGCCCAGGGTGTCGACTACGAGCAGTACTTC. Residues: CAISAQGVDYEQYF.

V and J are TRBV12-3 or TRBV12-4 and TRBJ2-3; 10 nucleotides line up with TRBD1. This CDR3 is 15 amino acids long. V gave up 6 bases and J gave up 3 bases; unmatched junction bases: 6. The CDR3 here is CASSRQGARTDTQYF. The CDR3 bases are TGTGCCAGCAGCCGACAGGGGGCTAGGACAGATACGCAGTATTTT.

This clonotype has at least ten counts. J is TRBJ2-4 and V is TRBV20-1, with 8 bases aligning to TRBD1. There are 16 residues in the CDR3. V lost 7 bases to trimming and J lost 5 bases; unmatched junction nucleotides: 16. CDR1 is DFQATT and CDR2 is SNEGSKA in the germline V gene (reference sequence). CDR3 residues: CSVSPRQGSSQNIQYF. The CDR3 coding sequence is TGCAGTGTTAGCCCTAGACAGGGGTCTTCTCAAAACATTCAGTACTTC.

This clonotype was seen more than once but under ten times. The genes are TRBV6-5 and TRBJ2-6; TRBD2 matches at 7 bases. Trimming took 8 bases from V and 0 from J; bases not matched to a gene: 16. Per the germline V gene, CDR1 is MNHEY and CDR2 is SVGAGI. CDR3 length: 19 amino acids. The CDR3 loop is CASGRRGGTQVSGANVLTF. In DNA, the CDR3 is TGTGCCAGCGGCAGGAGGGGAGGGACTCAAGTCTCTGGGGCCAACGTCCTGACTTTC.

The table lists this clonotype with a few counts. The chain carries TRBV6-5 and TRBJ2-6; 11 positions match TRBD2. V was pared by 6 bases and J by 4 bases, with 8 bases of the junction left unmatched. This CDR3 comprises 17 residues. CDR1 MNHEY and CDR2 SVGAGI come from the germline V gene. CDR3: CASSSSGGAAGANVLTF. DNA of the CDR3: TGTGCCAGCAGCAGTAGCGGGGGGGCAGCCGGGGCCAACGTCCTGACTTTC.

V is TRBV20-1 and J is TRBJ2-3; 12 nucleotides match TRBD2. The V and J ends lost 6 bases and 5 bases, in that order; junction bases with no gene match: 9. The CDR3 sequence is 15 residues long. The germline CDR1 and CDR2 sequences are DFQATT and SNEGSKA (reference sequence). DNA of the CDR3: TGCAGTGCCGCACCTAGCGGGGGGGACGTAGATACGCAGTATTTT. This encodes CSAAPSGGDVDTQYF.

This clonotype was picked up a small number of times. This chain connects TRBV10-1 to TRBJ1-1; TRBD1 might be the D (6 bases). The CDR3 runs to 13 residues. CDR1 and CDR2 (germline): WNHNN, SYGVQD (reference sequence). The V end lost 2 bases, the J end lost 7 bases, and 11 bases lay between the germline ends. The CDR3 DNA reads TGCGCCAGCAGTGAGAACCAGGGGCTTGAAGCTTTCTTT. It is translated as CASSENQGLEAFF.

This clonotype showed up just a few times. The rearrangement uses TRBV2 and TRBJ2-3, with 8 bases identical to TRBD1. Unmatched junction bases numbered 4, after V lost 8 bases and J lost 0 bases. This CDR3 has 14 residues. Germline lookup yields CDR1 SNHLY and CDR2 FYNNEI. The DNA of the CDR3 is TGTGCCAGCGGGGGACAGGCTAGCACAGATACGCAGTATTTT. Translated, it gives CASGGQASTDTQYF.

This chain links TRBV10-3 with TRBJ2-3; 8 positions match TRBD2. This CDR3 comprises 14 residues. CDR1 and CDR2 (germline): ENHRY, SYGVKD. V lost 8 bases, J lost 7 bases, and 11 bases stayed unmatched. CDR3 nucleotide sequence: TGTGCCATCTCCCCCGGGGGGGCCGTAAATACGCAGTATTTT. It is translated as CAISPGGAVNTQYF.

The table lists this clonotype with many counts. The chain uses TRBV20-1 and TRBJ2-5, with D possibly being TRBD1 (6 bases). The CDR3 runs 12 residues. The V end was cut by 4 bases, the J end by 5 bases, with 11 bases between. Germline CDR1 is DFQATT and CDR2 is SNEGSKA (reference sequence). The CDR3 DNA is TGCAGTGCTACAACAGGGCCGGAGACCCAGTACTTC. It encodes CSATTGPETQYF.

This clonotype appeared a few times. The chain is built from TRBV7-3 and TRBJ1-1; D uncertain. Germline-derived CDR1 and CDR2 are SGHTA and FQGTGA. Trimming left V 4 bases short and J 1 base short, with 7 bases between. CDR3 size: 13 residues. CDR3: CASSSLSNTEAFF. CDR3 bases: TGTGCCAGCAGCTCCCTATCGAACACTGAAGCTTTCTTT.

The chain has TRBV27 and TRBJ1-1, with D tentatively TRBD1 (6 bases). Germline assignment: CDR1 MNHEY and CDR2 SMNVEV (reference sequence). V gave up 5 bases and J gave up 1 base, with 14 bases separating them. The CDR3 totals 15 residues. CDR3 loop: CASSPKGGTNTEAFF. CDR3 DNA: TGTGCCAGCAGTCCGAAAGGGGGAACGAACACTGAAGCTTTCTTT.

This clonotype was found a few times. The chain has TRBV1 and TRBJ2-2; the tabulated D call, TRBD1, remains unverified against the DNA. TRBV1 is noted as a pseudogene. This CDR3 spans 17 amino acids. The CDR3 loop reads CTSSQDPPRSNTGELFF. DNA for the CDR3: TGCACCAGCAGCCAAGATCCCCCCAGGTCAAACACCGGGGAGCTGTTTTTT.

This clonotype was recorded at least ten times. As DNA, the CDR3 is TGCAGTGCTAGAGATGGAGAGGTCAGGGATAATTCACCCCTCCACTTT. Translation gives CSARDGEVRDNSPLHF. The chain joins TRBV20-1 to TRBJ1-6; D possibly corresponds to TRBD1 (5 bases). The CDR3 spans 16 residues. The germline CDR1 and CDR2 sequences are DFQATT and SNEGSKA (reference sequence). The V and J ends lost 0 bases and 5 bases respectively, with 14 bases between them.

This clonotype was counted many times. The chain uses TRBV10-2 and TRBJ1-2; possible D gene TRBD1, 5 bases. The CDR3 contains 13 residues. Germline values: CDR1 WSHSY, CDR2 SAAADI. Trimming took off 3 bases at V and 7 bases at J, with 12 bases between the two ends. CDR3 sequence: CASSDWDYGGYTF. Here the CDR3 DNA reads TGCGCCAGCAGTGACTGGGACTACGGTGGCTACACCTTC.

The chain links TRBV7-2 to TRBJ1-4; D might be TRBD1 (5 bases). Germline assignment: CDR1 SGHTA and CDR2 FQGNSA. The CDR3 totals 15 residues. V gave up 1 base and J gave up 7 bases, with 13 bases separating them. The CDR3 DNA reads as TGTGCCAGCAGCTTAGTTTCTGGGGGTCTTGAAAAACTGTTTTTT. The encoded protein is CASSLVSGGLEKLFF.

The V call is TRBV7-2, the J call TRBJ2-7, with 7 nucleotides matching TRBD1. V was pared by 5 bases and J by 2 bases, with 6 bases of the junction left unmatched. CDR1 and CDR2 (germline): SGHTA, FQGNSA. The CDR3 sequence is 14 residues long. The CDR3 bases are TGTGCCAGCAGCCCCGGACAGGCAGCCTACGAGCAGTACTTC. This sequence encodes CASSPGQAAYEQYF. The full variable domain, completed using reference TRBV7-2 and TRBJ2-7, is GAGVSQSPSNKVTEKGKDVELRCDPISGHTALYWYRQSLGQGLEFLIYFQGNSAPDKSGLPSDRFSAERTGGSVSTLTIQRTQQEDSAVYLCASSPGQAAYEQYFGPGTRLTVT.

This clonotype was observed many times. V gene TRBV11-2 combines with J gene TRBJ2-5; D not resolved. The V end lost 1 base, the J end lost 2 bases, and 11 bases lay between the germline ends. Germline V gene lookup returns CDR1 SGHAT and CDR2 FQNNGV. The CDR3 consists of 15 residues. The CDR3 loop reads CASSLVFGRQETQYF. Written as DNA, the CDR3 is TGTGCCAGCAGCTTAGTGTTCGGGCGGCAAGAGACCCAGTACTTC.

This clonotype has ten or more counts. The DNA for the CDR3 is TGTGCCAGCAGCGTAGTCGAGGCTAGGAGGGAGACCCAGTACTTC. The encoded protein is CASSVVEARRETQYF. This rearrangement joins TRBV9 to TRBJ2-5, with a possible D match to TRBD2 (5 bases). V was trimmed by 0 bases and J by 5 bases, leaving 14 bases between them. The CDR3 contains 15 residues. The germline gives CDR1 SGDLS, CDR2 YYNGEE.

V usage is TRBV30 and J usage is TRBJ1-5; 7 bases match TRBD1. With V trimmed by 2 bases and J by 6 bases, 7 bases remained unmatched. The CDR3 loop spans 14 amino acids. Per the germline V gene, CDR1 is GTSNPN and CDR2 is SVGIG (reference sequence). In DNA form, the CDR3 reads TGTGCCTGGAGTCCCACAGGGGTAGTTCAGCCCCAGCATTTT. It translates to CAWSPTGVVQPQHF.